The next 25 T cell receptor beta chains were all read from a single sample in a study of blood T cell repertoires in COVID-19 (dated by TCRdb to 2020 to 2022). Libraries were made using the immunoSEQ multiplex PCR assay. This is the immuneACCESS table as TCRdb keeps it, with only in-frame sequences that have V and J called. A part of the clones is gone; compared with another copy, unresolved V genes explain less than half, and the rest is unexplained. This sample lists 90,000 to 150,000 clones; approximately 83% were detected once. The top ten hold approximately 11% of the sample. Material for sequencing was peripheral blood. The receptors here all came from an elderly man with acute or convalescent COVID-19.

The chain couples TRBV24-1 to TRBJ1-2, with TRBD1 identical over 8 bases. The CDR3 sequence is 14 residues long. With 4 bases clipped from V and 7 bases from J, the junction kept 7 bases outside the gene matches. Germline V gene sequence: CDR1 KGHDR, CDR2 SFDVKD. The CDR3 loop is CATSERGQESGYTF. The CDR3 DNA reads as TGTGCCACCAGTGAACGGGGACAGGAGAGTGGCTACACCTTC.

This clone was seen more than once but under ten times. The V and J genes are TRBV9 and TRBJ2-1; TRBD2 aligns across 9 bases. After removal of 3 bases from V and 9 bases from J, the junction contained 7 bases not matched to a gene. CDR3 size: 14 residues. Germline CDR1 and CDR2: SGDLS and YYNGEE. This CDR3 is CASSAGLAAIEQFF. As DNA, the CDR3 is TGTGCCAGCAGCGCGGGACTAGCTGCAATTGAGCAGTTCTTC.

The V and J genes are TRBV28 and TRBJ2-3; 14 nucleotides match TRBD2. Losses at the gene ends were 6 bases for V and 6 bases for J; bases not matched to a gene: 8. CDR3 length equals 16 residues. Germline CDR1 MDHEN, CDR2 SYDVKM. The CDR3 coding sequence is TGTGCCAGCAGGTCGGGACTAGCGGGAGTAGCGGATACGCAGTATTTT. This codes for CASRSGLAGVADTQYF.

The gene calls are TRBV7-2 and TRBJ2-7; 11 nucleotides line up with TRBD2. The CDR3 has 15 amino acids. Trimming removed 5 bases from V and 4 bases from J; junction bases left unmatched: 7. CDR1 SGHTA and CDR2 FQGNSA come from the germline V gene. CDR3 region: CASSLSGGDSYEQYF. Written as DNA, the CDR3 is TGTGCCAGCAGCCTTAGCGGGGGGGATTCTTACGAGCAGTACTTC.

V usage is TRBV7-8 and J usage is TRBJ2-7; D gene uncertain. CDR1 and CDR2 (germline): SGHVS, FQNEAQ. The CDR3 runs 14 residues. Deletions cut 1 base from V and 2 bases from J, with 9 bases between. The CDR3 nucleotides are TGTGCCAGCAGCTTAGGGGCTGTTGCCTACGAGCAGTACTTC. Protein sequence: CASSLGAVAYEQYF.

As DNA, the CDR3 is TGTGCCAGCAGCTTACAGGGGGCGAACACTGAAGCTTTCTTT. Amino acids: CASSLQGANTEAFF. This chain connects TRBV7-8 to TRBJ1-1; 8 positions match TRBD1. J gave up 1 base and V 2 bases, and 0 bases lay outside the gene matches. This CDR3 has 14 amino acids. Germline values: CDR1 SGHVS, CDR2 FQNEAQ. The entire variable domain, with the rest obtained from reference TRBV7-8 and TRBJ1-1, is as follows: GAGVSQSPRYKVAKRGQDVALRCDPISGHVSLFWYQQALGQGPEFLTYFQNEAQLDKSGLPSDRFFAERPEGSVSTLKIQRTQQEDSAVYLCASSLQGANTEAFFGQGTRLTVV.

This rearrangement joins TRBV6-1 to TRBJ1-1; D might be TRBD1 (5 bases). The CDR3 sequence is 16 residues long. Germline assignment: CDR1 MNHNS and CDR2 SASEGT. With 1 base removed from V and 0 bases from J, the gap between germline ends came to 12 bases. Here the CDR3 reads CASSEDTGPLNTEAFF. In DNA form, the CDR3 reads TGTGCCAGCAGTGAAGATACAGGACCGTTGAACACTGAAGCTTTCTTT.

The CDR3 loop reads CASGRGGNEQFF. CDR3 in DNA: TGTGCCAGTGGGCGAGGGGGCAATGAGCAGTTCTTC. The chain employs TRBV28 and TRBJ2-1, with TRBD1 as a possible D gene (6 bases). The V gene's germline CDR1 is MDHEN and CDR2 SYDVKM. The CDR3 has 12 residues. Trimming cost V 9 bases and J 6 bases, with 12 bases left between them.

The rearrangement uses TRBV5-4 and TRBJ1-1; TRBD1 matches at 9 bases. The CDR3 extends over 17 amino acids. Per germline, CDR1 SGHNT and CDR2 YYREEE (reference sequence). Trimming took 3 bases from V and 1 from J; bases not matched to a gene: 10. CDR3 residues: CASSSGTGRSGNTEAFF. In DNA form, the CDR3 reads TGTGCCAGCAGCTCCGGGACAGGGAGGAGCGGGAACACTGAAGCTTTCTTT.

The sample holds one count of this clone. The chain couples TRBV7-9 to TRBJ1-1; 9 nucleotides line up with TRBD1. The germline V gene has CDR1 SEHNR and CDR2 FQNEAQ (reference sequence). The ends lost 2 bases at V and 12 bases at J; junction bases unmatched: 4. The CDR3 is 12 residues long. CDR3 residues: CASSLNRGLTFF. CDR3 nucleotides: TGTGCCAGCAGCTTAAACAGGGGGCTAACTTTCTTT.

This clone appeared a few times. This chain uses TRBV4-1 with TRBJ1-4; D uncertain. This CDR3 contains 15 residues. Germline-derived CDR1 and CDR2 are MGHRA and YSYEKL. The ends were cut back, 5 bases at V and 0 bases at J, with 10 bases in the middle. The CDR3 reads CASSESGTTNEKLFF. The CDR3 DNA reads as TGCGCCAGCAGCGAGTCAGGTACAACTAATGAAAAACTGTTTTTT.

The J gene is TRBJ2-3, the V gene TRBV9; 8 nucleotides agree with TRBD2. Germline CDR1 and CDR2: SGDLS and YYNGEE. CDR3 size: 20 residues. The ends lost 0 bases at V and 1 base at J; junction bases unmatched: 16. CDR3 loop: CASSVAPSGYAGRGTDTQYF. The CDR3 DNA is TGTGCCAGCAGCGTAGCTCCTAGCGGGTATGCGGGCCGGGGCACAGATACGCAGTATTTT.

Written as DNA, the CDR3 is TGTGCCAGAAGCCGAACAGGGTCGGGAGGCCGGCAGTCCTACAATGAGCAGTTCTTC. This codes for CARSRTGSGGRQSYNEQFF. The chain employs TRBV5-3 and TRBJ2-1, with a tentative D call TRBD2 (7 bases). TRBV5-3 is an ORF, with its function uncertain. The ends were cut back, 4 bases at V and 1 base at J, with 24 bases in the middle. The CDR3 is made up of 19 amino acids.

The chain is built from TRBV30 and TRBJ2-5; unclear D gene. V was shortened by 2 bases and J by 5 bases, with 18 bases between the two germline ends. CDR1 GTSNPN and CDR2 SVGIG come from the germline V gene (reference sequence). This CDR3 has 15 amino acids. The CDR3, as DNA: TGTGCCTGGAGTCCTAACCGGGTTACTGGGGAGACCCAGTACTTC. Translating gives CAWSPNRVTGETQYF.

Written as DNA, the CDR3 is TGTGCCAGCAGCTTAGAGCGGACCGATGAAGCTTTCTTT. Translated: CASSLERTDEAFF. V usage is TRBV7-9 and J usage is TRBJ1-1; D call uncertain. The germline V and J ends were trimmed by 1 base and 7 bases, with 10 bases remaining between them. The CDR3 loop spans 13 amino acids. CDR1 is SEHNR, CDR2 FQNEAQ, per germline (reference sequence). Full variable domain (remainder filled in from reference TRBV7-9 and TRBJ1-1): DTGVSQNPRHKITKRGQNVTFRCDPISEHNRLYWYRQTLGQGPEFLTYFQNEAQLEKSRLLSDRFSAERPKGSFSTLEIQRTEQGDSAMYLCASSLERTDEAFFGQGTRLTVV.

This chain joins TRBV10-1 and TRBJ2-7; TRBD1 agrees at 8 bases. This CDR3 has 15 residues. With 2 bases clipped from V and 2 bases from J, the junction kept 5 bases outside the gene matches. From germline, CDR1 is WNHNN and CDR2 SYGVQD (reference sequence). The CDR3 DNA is TGCGCCAGCAGTGAGGAGGACAGGGTCACCTACGAGCAGTACTTC. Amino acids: CASSEEDRVTYEQYF.

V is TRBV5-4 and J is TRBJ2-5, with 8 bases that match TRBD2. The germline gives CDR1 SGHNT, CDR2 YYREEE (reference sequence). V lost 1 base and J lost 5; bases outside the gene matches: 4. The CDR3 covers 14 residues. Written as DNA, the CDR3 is TGTGCCAGCAGCTTGCGGGAGGGCGGGGAGACCCAGTACTTC. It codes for CASSLREGGETQYF.

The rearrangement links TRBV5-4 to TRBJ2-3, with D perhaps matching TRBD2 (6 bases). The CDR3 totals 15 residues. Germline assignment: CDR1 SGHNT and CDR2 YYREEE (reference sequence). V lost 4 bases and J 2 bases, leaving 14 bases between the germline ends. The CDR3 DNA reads TGTGCCAGCAGCCCCGAGGCGGGATACACAGATACGCAGTATTTT. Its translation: CASSPEAGYTDTQYF.

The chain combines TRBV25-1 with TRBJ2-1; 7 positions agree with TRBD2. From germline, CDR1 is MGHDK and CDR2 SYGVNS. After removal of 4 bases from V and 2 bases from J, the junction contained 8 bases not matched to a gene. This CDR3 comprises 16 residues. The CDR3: CASSATSALPYNEQFF. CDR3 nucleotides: TGTGCCAGCAGTGCCACTAGCGCCTTACCCTACAATGAGCAGTTCTTC.

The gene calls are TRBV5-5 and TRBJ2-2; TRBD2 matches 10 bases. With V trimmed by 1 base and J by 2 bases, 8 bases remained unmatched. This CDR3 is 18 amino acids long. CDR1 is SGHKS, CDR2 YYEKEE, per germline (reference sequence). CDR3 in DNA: TGTGCCAGCAGCTTGACCCTAGCGGGGGTATTAAACACCGGGGAGCTGTTTTTT. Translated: CASSLTLAGVLNTGELFF.

The CDR3 protein is CASSLGGGPDTQYF. CDR3 sequence (DNA): TGCGCCAGCAGCTTGGGCGGGGGACCAGATACGCAGTATTTT. The rearrangement uses TRBV5-1 and TRBJ2-3; 7 positions agree with TRBD2. The CDR3 runs to 14 residues. Trimming removed 0 bases from V and 4 bases from J; junction bases left unmatched: 2. Germline CDR1 and CDR2: SGHRS and YFSETQ.

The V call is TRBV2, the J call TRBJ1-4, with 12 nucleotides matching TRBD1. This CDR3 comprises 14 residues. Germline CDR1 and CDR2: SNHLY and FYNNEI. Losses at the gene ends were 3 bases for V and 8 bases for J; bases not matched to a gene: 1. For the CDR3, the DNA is TGTGCCAGCAGTGAGGGGACAGGGGGCGAAAAACTGTTTTTT. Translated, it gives CASSEGTGGEKLFF.

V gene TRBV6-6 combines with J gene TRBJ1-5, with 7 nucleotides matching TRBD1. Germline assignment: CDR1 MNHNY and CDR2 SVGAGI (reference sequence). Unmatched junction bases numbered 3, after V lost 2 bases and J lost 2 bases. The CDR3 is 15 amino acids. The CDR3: CASSYAGGGNQPQHF. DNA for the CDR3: TGTGCCAGCAGTTACGCAGGGGGTGGCAATCAGCCCCAGCATTTT.

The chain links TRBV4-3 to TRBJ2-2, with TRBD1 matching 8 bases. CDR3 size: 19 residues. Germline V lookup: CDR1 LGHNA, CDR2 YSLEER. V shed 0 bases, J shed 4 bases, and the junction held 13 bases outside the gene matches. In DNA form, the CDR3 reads TGCGCCAGCAGCCAAGATCGTGTGACAGGGGATTTGGGCACCGGGGAGCTGTTTTTT. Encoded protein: CASSQDRVTGDLGTGELFF.

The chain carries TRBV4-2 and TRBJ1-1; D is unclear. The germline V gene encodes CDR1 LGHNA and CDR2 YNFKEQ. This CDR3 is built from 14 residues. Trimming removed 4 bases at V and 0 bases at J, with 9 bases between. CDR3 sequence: CASSPPRVNTEAFF. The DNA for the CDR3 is TGTGCCAGCAGCCCGCCCCGGGTGAACACTGAAGCTTTCTTT.